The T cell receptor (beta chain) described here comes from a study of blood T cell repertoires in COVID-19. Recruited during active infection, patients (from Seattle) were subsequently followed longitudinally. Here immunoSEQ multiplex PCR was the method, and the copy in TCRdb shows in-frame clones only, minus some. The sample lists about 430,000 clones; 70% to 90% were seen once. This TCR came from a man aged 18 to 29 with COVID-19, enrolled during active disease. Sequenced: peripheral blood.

The CDR3 spells CASGYPRSSSGSYEQYF. In nucleotides, the CDR3 is TGTGCTAGTGGTTATCCCAGATCATCCAGCGGGAGCTACGAGCAGTACTTC. The rearrangement uses TRBV12-5 and TRBJ2-7, with 8 bases fitting TRBD2. This CDR3 is 17 amino acids long. The V segment lost 4 bases and the J segment 3 bases; nucleotides outside the gene matches: 14. Germline CDR1 reads LGHNT; CDR2 reads FRNRAP.